Listed below are T cell receptor beta chains from one sample, sequenced in a study of shared clonotypes between healthy human individuals. TCRdb's table, derived via immunoSEQ multiplex PCR, lists solely in-frame clones and lacks some. This table has roughly 1,100,000 clones, around 76% appearing once. Sample: memory CD4+ T cells sorted from blood. These receptors came from a man aged 18 to 29 in good health. The CDR3 runs from the conserved cysteine through the conserved F or W. The D gene is left open where the match is weak. Size is omitted from some rows. Given values are once, few, many or a class for expanded clones.

>many|TRBJ1-6|TRBV2|.
CASSERTGRVGSPLHF
TGTGCCAGCAGTGAAAGGACGGGCAGGGTTGGTTCACCCCTCCACTTT
>.|TRBJ2-7|TRBV2|TRBD2
CASSVRQTSGRNEQYF
TGTGCCAGCAGTGTCCGACAGACTAGCGGGAGAAACGAGCAGTACTTC
>.|TRBJ2-7|TRBV19|.
CASSIEKGNPYEQYF
TGTGCCAGTAGTATAGAGAAAGGGAACCCCTACGAGCAGTACTTC
>.|TRBJ2-7|TRBV27|TRBD2
CASSSTGLASEQYF
TGTGCCAGCAGTTCCACGGGACTAGCATCCGAGCAGTACTTC
>few|TRBJ2-1|TRBV7-2|.
CASSSGHFREQFF
TGTGCCAGCAGCTCGGGACATTTCAGAGAGCAGTTCTTC
>.|TRBJ2-3|TRBV10-3|.
CAISASGLSTDTQYF
TGTGCCATCAGCGCTTCAGGTTTAAGCACAGATACGCAGTATTTT
>.|TRBJ1-6|TRBV7-6|TRBD1
CASSSEPGTGFSPLHF
TGTGCCAGCAGCTCTGAGCCCGGGACAGGTTTTTCACCCCTCCACTTT
>.|TRBJ1-5|TRBV30|.
CAWSVGAYSNQPQHF
TGTGCCTGGAGTGTGGGAGCTTATAGCAATCAGCCCCAGCATTTT
>.|TRBJ2-7|TRBV6-5|.
CASSPGTYEQYF
TGTGCCAGCAGTCCGGGAACCTACGAGCAGTACTTC
>.|TRBJ2-3|TRBV28|TRBD2
CASSFGSGGVDTQYF
TGTGCCAGCAGTTTCGGAAGCGGGGGGGTAGATACGCAGTATTTT
>.|TRBJ2-1|TRBV19|.
CASRFTGSTNEQFF
TGTGCCAGTAGATTTACAGGCTCGACCAATGAGCAGTTCTTC
>.|TRBJ1-2|TRBV28|TRBD1
CASRVTGEAYGYTF
TGTGCCAGCAGGGTCACAGGGGAGGCCTATGGCTACACCTTC
>once|TRBJ2-7|TRBV9|TRBD1
CASSVAGTGNDEQYF
TGTGCCAGCAGCGTTGCCGGGACAGGGAATGACGAGCAGTACTTC
>.|TRBJ2-3|TRBV18|TRBD2
CASSPKGTSGTSTDTQYF
TGTGCCAGCTCACCAAAGGGGACTAGCGGGACTAGCACAGATACGCAGTATTTT
>.|TRBJ2-7|TRBV30|.
CAWSGRDEQYF
TGTGCCTGGAGTGGCCGGGACGAGCAGTACTTC
>.|TRBJ2-7|TRBV7-2|.
CASSLDRVSYEQYF
TGTGCCAGCAGCTTAGACAGGGTATCTTACGAGCAGTACTTC
>few|TRBJ2-5|TRBV19|TRBD2
CASSTSGAPETQYF
TGTGCCAGTAGTACTAGCGGGGCCCCGGAGACCCAGTACTTC
>.|TRBJ2-7|TRBV7-2|.
CASSLVARYEQYF
TGTGCCAGCAGCTTAGTAGCCAGATACGAGCAGTACTTC
>.|TRBJ1-1|TRBV6-5|.
CASSPRTANTEAFF
TGTGCCAGCAGTCCGAGGACAGCGAACACTGAAGCTTTCTTT
>.|TRBJ2-7|TRBV29-1|TRBD1
CSVELRTGTEQYF
TGCAGCGTTGAGCTCCGGACAGGGACCGAGCAGTACTTC
>few|TRBJ2-3|TRBV29-1|TRBD2
CSVGLAGGRTDTQYF
TGCAGCGTCGGACTAGCGGGAGGCCGCACAGATACGCAGTATTTT
>once|TRBJ2-5|TRBV18|TRBD2
CASSPSTSGKGETQYF
TGTGCCAGCTCACCGAGTACTAGCGGGAAGGGAGAGACCCAGTACTTC
>.|TRBJ1-1|TRBV9|.
CASSVEQGGSAAFF
TGTGCCAGCAGCGTTGAACAGGGTGGTAGTGCGGCTTTCTTT
>.|TRBJ2-7|TRBV14|.
CASSHEQYF
TGTGCCAGCAGCCACGAGCAGTACTTC
>.|TRBJ1-2|TRBV6-5|TRBD1
CASTTTGGPYGYTF
TGTGCCAGCACCACTACAGGGGGCCCTTATGGCTACACCTTC
>once|TRBJ1-1|TRBV10-3|TRBD1
CAIAGTGAAGAFF
TGTGCCATCGCCGGGACAGGGGCCGCCGGGGCTTTCTTT
>.|TRBJ2-5|TRBV5-6|TRBD2
CASSLAGTRETQYF
TGTGCCAGCAGCCTAGCGGGGACTCGAGAGACCCAGTACTTC
>.|TRBJ2-7|TRBV15|.
CATSRDYRAQGHEQYF
TGTGCCACCAGCAGAGATTACCGGGCCCAGGGGCACGAGCAGTACTTC
>.|TRBJ2-1|TRBV29-1|.
CSVEDRVLSYNEQFF
TGCAGCGTTGAAGACCGGGTCCTCTCCTACAATGAGCAGTTCTTC
>.|TRBJ2-5|TRBV13|.
CASSLGARGGVETQYF
TGTGCCAGCAGCTTAGGGGCCAGGGGGGGGGTGGAGACCCAGTACTTC
>.|TRBJ2-3|TRBV5-1|.
CASSLQPLPDTQYF
TGCGCCAGCAGCTTGCAACCTCTCCCAGATACGCAGTATTTT
>.|TRBJ2-3|TRBV9|.
CASSAFLRGTDTQYF
TGTGCCAGCAGCGCCTTCCTAAGGGGAACAGATACGCAGTATTTT
>.|TRBJ1-5|TRBV6-1|.
CASRTYSNQPQHF
TGTGCCAGCAGGACGTATAGCAATCAGCCCCAGCATTTT
>once|TRBJ1-2|TRBV15|.
CATSRAGAGGYTF
TGTGCCACCAGCAGAGCGGGGGCAGGAGGCTACACCTTC
>.|TRBJ1-6|TRBV30|TRBD1
CAWSGMGQSNSPLHF
TGTGCCTGGAGCGGCATGGGACAGTCTAATTCACCCCTCCACTTT